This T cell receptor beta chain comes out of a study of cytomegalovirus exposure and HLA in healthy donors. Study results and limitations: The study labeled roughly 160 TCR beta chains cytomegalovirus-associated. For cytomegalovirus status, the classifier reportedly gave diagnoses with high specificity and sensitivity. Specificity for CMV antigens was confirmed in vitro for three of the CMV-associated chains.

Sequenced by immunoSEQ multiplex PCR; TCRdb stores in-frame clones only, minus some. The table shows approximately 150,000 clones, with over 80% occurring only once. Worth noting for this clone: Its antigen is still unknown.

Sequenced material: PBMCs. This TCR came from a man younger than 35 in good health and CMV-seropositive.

The CDR3, as DNA: TGCGCCAGCAGCGGCAGCGGGTTCGCTGAAGCTTTCTTT. Protein: CASSGSGFAEAFF. The V and J genes are TRBV5-1 and TRBJ1-1; no clear D. This CDR3 comprises 13 residues. V lost 4 bases, J lost 6 bases, and 13 bases lay in between. Germline V gene sequence: CDR1 SGHRS, CDR2 YFSETQ.